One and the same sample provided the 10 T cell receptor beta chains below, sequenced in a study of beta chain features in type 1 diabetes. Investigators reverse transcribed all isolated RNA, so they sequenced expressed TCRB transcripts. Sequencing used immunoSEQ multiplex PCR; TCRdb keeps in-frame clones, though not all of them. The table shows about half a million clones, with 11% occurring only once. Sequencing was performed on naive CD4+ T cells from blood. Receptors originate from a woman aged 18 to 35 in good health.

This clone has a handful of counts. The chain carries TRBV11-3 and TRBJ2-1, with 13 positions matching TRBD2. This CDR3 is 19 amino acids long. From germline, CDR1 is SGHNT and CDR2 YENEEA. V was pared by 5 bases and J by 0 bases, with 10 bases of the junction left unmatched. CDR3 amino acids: CASSRLGLAGVGSYNEQFF. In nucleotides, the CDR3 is TGTGCCAGCAGCCGACTTGGACTAGCGGGAGTCGGCTCCTACAATGAGCAGTTCTTC.

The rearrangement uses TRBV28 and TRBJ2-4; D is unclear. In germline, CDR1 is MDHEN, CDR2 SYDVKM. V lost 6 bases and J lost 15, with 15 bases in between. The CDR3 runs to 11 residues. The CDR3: CASRGGMGAYF. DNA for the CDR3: TGTGCCAGCAGGGGCGGAATGGGTGCGTACTTC.

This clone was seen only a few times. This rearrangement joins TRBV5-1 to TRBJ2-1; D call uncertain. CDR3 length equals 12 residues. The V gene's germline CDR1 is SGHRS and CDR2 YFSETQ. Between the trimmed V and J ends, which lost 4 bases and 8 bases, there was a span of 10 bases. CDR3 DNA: TGCGCCAGCAGCAGTTCTTATGATGAGCAGTTCTTC. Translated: CASSSSYDEQFF. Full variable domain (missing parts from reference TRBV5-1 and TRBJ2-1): KAGVTQTPRYLIKTRGQQVTLSCSPISGHRSVSWYQQTPGQGLQFLFEYFSETQRNKGNFPGRFSGRQFSNSRSEMNVSTLELGDSALYLCASSSSYDEQFFGPGTRLTVL.

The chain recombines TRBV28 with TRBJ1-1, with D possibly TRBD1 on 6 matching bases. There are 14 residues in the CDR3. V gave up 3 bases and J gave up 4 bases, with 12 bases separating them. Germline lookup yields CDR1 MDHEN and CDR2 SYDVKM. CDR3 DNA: TGTGCCAGCAGTTTGCTCAGGGGTGTCACTGAAGCTTTCTTT. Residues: CASSLLRGVTEAFF.

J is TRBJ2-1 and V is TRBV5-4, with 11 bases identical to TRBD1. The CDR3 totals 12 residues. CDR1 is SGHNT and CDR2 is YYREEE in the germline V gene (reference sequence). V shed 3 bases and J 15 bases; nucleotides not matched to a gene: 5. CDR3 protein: CASSSRDRGLFF. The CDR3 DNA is TGTGCCAGCAGCTCCCGGGACAGGGGGTTGTTCTTC.

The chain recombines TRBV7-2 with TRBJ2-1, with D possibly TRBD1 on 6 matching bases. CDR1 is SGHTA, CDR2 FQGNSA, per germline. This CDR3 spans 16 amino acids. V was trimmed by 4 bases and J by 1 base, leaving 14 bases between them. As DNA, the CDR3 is TGTGCCAGCAGCTCACTAAGGGGGACGTCCTACAATGAGCAGTTCTTC. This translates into CASSSLRGTSYNEQFF.

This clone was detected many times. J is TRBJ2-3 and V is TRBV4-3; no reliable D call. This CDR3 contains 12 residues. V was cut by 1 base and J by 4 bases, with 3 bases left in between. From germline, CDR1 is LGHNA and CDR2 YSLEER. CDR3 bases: TGCGCCAGCAGCCAAGCGGCAGATACGCAGTATTTT. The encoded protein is CASSQAADTQYF.

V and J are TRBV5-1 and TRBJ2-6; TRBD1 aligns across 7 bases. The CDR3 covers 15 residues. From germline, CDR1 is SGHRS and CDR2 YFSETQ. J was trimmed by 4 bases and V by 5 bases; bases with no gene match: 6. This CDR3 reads CASSIQGTGANVLTF. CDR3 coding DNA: TGCGCCAGCAGTATACAGGGGACGGGGGCCAACGTCCTGACTTTC.

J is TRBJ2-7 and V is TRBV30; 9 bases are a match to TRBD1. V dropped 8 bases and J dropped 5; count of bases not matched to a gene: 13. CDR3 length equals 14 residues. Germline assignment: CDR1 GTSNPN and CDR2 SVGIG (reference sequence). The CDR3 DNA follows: TGTGCCACCTCCACCGGGACAGGGTGGGACGAGCAGTACTTC. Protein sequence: CATSTGTGWDEQYF.

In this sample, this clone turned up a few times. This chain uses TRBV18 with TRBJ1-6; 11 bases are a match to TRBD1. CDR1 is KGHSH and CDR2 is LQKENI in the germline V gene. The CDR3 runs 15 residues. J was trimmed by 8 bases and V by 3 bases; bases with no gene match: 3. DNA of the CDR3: TGTGCCAGCTCACCCCCGGGACAGGGGGATTCACCCCTCCACTTT. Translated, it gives CASSPPGQGDSPLHF.